The rows below give T cell receptor beta chains drawn from one sample of a study of blood T cells in healthy people across ages. TCRdb re-analysed the 5' RACE reads in MiXCR, keeping a single row per CDR3 protein. The repertoire holds around 1,100,000 distinct CDR3 sequences, with around two fifths as singletons. Sequencing was done on a sample of blood. The source is a man younger than 35 in good health. Each CDR3 is given with its conserved first and last residue. A D gene is named only where the DNA matches it firmly. Clone sizes are given selectively: once, few, many, or a class where the clone is expanded.

v_call	j_call	d_call	cdr3_length	clone_size	cdr3_nt	cdr3_aa
TRBV7-2	TRBJ2-1	-	15	few	TGTGCCAGCAGCTCACTCAGCATTCCTGGAGGTGAGCAGTTCTTC	CASSSLSIPGGEQFF
TRBV12-5	TRBJ2-7	-	16	-	TGTGCTAGTGGTTTGGTCGGAGGGTTTCCCACCTACGAGCAGTACTTC	CASGLVGGFPTYEQYF
TRBV7-9	TRBJ2-7	-	14	-	TGTGCCAGCAGCTTAGTTGGGGTACCGAATGAGCAGTACTTC	CASSLVGVPNEQYF
TRBV27	TRBJ2-7	-	12	-	TGTGCCAGCAGTTCGGGACGTAACGAGCAGTACTTC	CASSSGRNEQYF
TRBV24-1	TRBJ1-2	-	16	-	TGTGCCACCAGTGATTTTCGGTTCCTGAGGTCTTTGGGCTACACCTTC	CATSDFRFLRSLGYTF
TRBV4-1	TRBJ2-5	TRBD2	16	-	TGCGCCAGCAGCCAAGATCGGCGGGGGGCCAACAATGAGCAGTACTTC	CASSQDRRGANNEQYF
TRBV10-3	TRBJ2-5	TRBD1	13	few	TGTGCCACCATCCCACAGGGGAGCGAGACCCAGTACTTC	CATIPQGSETQYF
TRBV20-1	TRBJ1-5	-	12	few	TGCAGTGCCGACTCAGGGGAGCAGCCCCAGCATTTT	CSADSGEQPQHF
TRBV28	TRBJ1-1	-	16	few	TGTGCCAGCAGTTCCCCAAGTCAGCGGGGCCTCACTGAAGCTTTCTTT	CASSSPSQRGLTEAFF
TRBV29-1	TRBJ1-2	-	12	-	TGCAGCGTTGTCGACGGGGGAGGTGGCTACACCTTC	CSVVDGGGGYTF
TRBV6-5	TRBJ1-5	-	15	few	TGTGCCAGCAGTTACTCGCGAGGGCTGAATCAGCCCCAGCATTTT	CASSYSRGLNQPQHF
TRBV9	TRBJ2-2	TRBD2	15	-	TGTGCCAGCAGCGTAGGGACCGGGGGGACCGGGGAGCTGTTTTTT	CASSVGTGGTGELFF
TRBV7-2	TRBJ1-4	TRBD1	15	-	TGTGCCAGCAGCTTTCCGGGACAGGGAAATGAAAAACTGTTTTTT	CASSFPGQGNEKLFF
TRBV4-2	TRBJ1-1	-	13	-	TGTGCCAGCAGCCAAGTACAGAACACTGAAGCTTTCTTT	CASSQVQNTEAFF
TRBV9	TRBJ1-2	TRBD1	14	-	TGTGCCAGCACCATGACAGGGGAAAACTATGGCTACACCTTC	CASTMTGENYGYTF
TRBV5-6	TRBJ2-3	-	16	-	TGTGCCAGCAGCACCTGGTGGATACCAAACACAGATACGCAGTATTTT	CASSTWWIPNTDTQYF
TRBV5-1	TRBJ2-3	-	15	-	TGCGCCGGCAGCTTGGACGGGCAGAGCACAGATACGCAGTATTTT	CAGSLDGQSTDTQYF
TRBV11-1	TRBJ2-5	-	15	-	TGTGCCAGCAGCTTGGGGCTAGAAAGCTACAATGAGCAGTACTTC	CASSLGLESYNEQYF
TRBV20-1	TRBJ1-5	TRBD1	13	many	TGCAGTGCTAGGCAGGGGGTAAATCAGCCCCAGCATTTT	CSARQGVNQPQHF
TRBV7-2	TRBJ1-6	-	17	few	TGTGCCAGCAGCTACCTGGGACACCAGCCCTATAATTCACCCCTCCACTTT	CASSYLGHQPYNSPLHF
TRBV6-2/TRBV6-3	TRBJ2-7	TRBD2	17	-	TGTGCCAGCAGTCAGTCGAGGCTAGCGGGTAGCTCCTACGAGCAGTACTTC	CASSQSRLAGSSYEQYF
TRBV9	TRBJ2-3	TRBD2	17	-	TGTGCCAGCAGCGTATCCCGGACTAGCAGGAACACAGATACGCAGTATTTT	CASSVSRTSRNTDTQYF
TRBV12-3/TRBV12-4	TRBJ2-3	TRBD1	18	many	TGTGCCAGCGGACAGAACAGGGGACGACGCTCTAGCACAGATACGCAGTATTTT	CASGQNRGRRSSTDTQYF
TRBV15	TRBJ2-7	-	17	-	TGTGCCACCAGCAGTACCGGGTATGGGGAGCGGTTCAATGAGCAGTACTTC	CATSSTGYGERFNEQYF
TRBV12-5	TRBJ2-5	TRBD1	14	-	TGTGCTAGTGGTCCGACAGGGCGGAAAGAGACCCAGTACTTC	CASGPTGRKETQYF
TRBV7-3	TRBJ2-2	TRBD2	16	few	TGTGCCAGCAGCGTGGGACTAGCGGCCACCACCGGGGAGCTGTTTTTT	CASSVGLAATTGELFF
TRBV7-9	TRBJ1-5	-	13	-	TGTGCCAGCAGCCCGACCATAGGTCAGCCCCAGCATTTT	CASSPTIGQPQHF
TRBV4-1	TRBJ1-5	TRBD1	18	-	TGCGCCAGCAGCCAAGATTGGGGACAGACCCCGGACAATCAGCCCCAGCATTTT	CASSQDWGQTPDNQPQHF
TRBV9	TRBJ2-5	-	15	-	TGTGCCAGCAGCGCCCTGACAGGTATCCAAGAGACCCAGTACTTC	CASSALTGIQETQYF
TRBV9	TRBJ2-3	TRBD2	16	few	TGTGCCAGCAGCGTAGGGCTAGCGGGTGGTCCAGATACGCAGTATTTT	CASSVGLAGGPDTQYF
TRBV4-2	TRBJ2-7	-	18	once	TGTGCCAGCAGCCAAGGCTCCGACGAGGGTATCTGGGATTACGAGCAGTACTTC	CASSQGSDEGIWDYEQYF
TRBV4-1	TRBJ2-5	-	16	-	TGCGCCAGCAGCCAGAGCAGGGGATCCCCACAAGAGACCCAGTACTTC	CASSQSRGSPQETQYF
TRBV20-1	TRBJ2-3	-	15	-	TGCAGTGCTAGCCGGGGGCAGCCTAGCACAGATACGCAGTATTTT	CSASRGQPSTDTQYF
TRBV25-1	TRBJ1-2	-	15	few	TGTGCCAGCAGTGAATTCGCGGCAGTCCTAAATGGCTACACCTTC	CASSEFAAVLNGYTF
TRBV4-3	TRBJ2-7	-	13	-	TGCGCCAGCAGCCAAGAGGGTGGGGACGAGCAGTACTTC	CASSQEGGDEQYF
TRBV20-1	TRBJ1-4	TRBD1	13	few	TGCAGTGCAAAGGGACAGGGAAGAGAAAAACTGTTTTTT	CSAKGQGREKLFF
TRBV10-3	TRBJ2-7	-	12	-	TGTGCCATCTCGGGTACAACCTACGAGCAGTACTTC	CAISGTTYEQYF
TRBV9	TRBJ2-5	-	13	many	TGTGCCAGCAGCGTAGGAGGGTACGAGACCCAGTACTTC	CASSVGGYETQYF
TRBV4-2	TRBJ2-3	-	16	once	TGTGCCAGCAGCCAAGCCCAGGGTCTAAGCACAGATACGCAGTATTTT	CASSQAQGLSTDTQYF
TRBV9	TRBJ2-5	-	16	-	TGTGCCAGCAGCGTAGCCCGGGACAAAGTCCCTGAGACCCAGTACTTC	CASSVARDKVPETQYF
TRBV20-1	TRBJ2-3	TRBD2	12	-	TGCAGTGGGCGGGGGAGTACAGATACGCAGTATTTT	CSGRGSTDTQYF
TRBV6-2/TRBV6-3	TRBJ1-5	-	18	-	TGTGCCAGCAGCCGCGTGGATTATCGTCAGGGGCTTCGTCAGCCCCAGCATTTT	CASSRVDYRQGLRQPQHF
TRBV9	TRBJ2-3	TRBD2	15	many	TGTGCCAGCAGCGTAGGACTAGCGGTCCCAGATACGCAGTATTTT	CASSVGLAVPDTQYF
TRBV30	TRBJ1-2	TRBD1	17	-	TGTGCCTGGATCCCCTCTCCGGGACAGGGCTTTTTCTATGGCTACACCTTC	CAWIPSPGQGFFYGYTF
TRBV12-3/TRBV12-4	TRBJ2-2	-	15	-	TGTGCCAGCAGTCACAGCTCTCAGGGTTCCGGGGAGCTGTTTTTT	CASSHSSQGSGELFF
TRBV7-2	TRBJ1-2	TRBD1	16	few	TGTGCCAGCAGCGCGCATCCGGGACAGGGACACTATGGCTACACCTTC	CASSAHPGQGHYGYTF
TRBV5-1	TRBJ2-2	TRBD1	17	-	TGCGCCAGCAGCTTAAGGCAGACAGGGGGAAACACCGGGGAGCTGTTTTTT	CASSLRQTGGNTGELFF
TRBV25-1	TRBJ2-5	TRBD2	13	few	TGTGCCAGCGGGGACGGGGGGCAAGAGACCCAGTACTTC	CASGDGGQETQYF